The clone carrying this T cell receptor beta chain was recorded a few times. Antigen: not known. This sample is drawn from a study of identical twins. Study-level results: Compared with unrelated sharing, twin-shared out-of-frame alpha sequences had more low-probability sequences. Possibly, invariant MAIT and iNKT cells partly confounded zero-insertion analyses. Cord blood beta clonotypes that were abundant carried fewer insertions, and memory repertoires showed no such trend.

The V gene end was trimmed by 1 base and the J gene end by 4 bases; junction bases not matched to a gene: 3. This CDR3 is 16 amino acids long. The germline V gene has CDR1 MGHRA and CDR2 YSYEKL. TCRdb re-derived calls from the 5' RACE reads in MiXCR, one entry per CDR3 protein. In the table there are 200,000 to 250,000 distinct CDR3 sequences, about 7% of which are singletons. These data also formed part of another study, on yellow fever vaccine responses in identical twins.

The rearrangement uses TRBV4-1 and TRBJ2-2; the match to TRBD1 covers 10 bases. The source is a woman in her late teens or twenties in good health. Sequenced input: memory (CD45RO+) T cells sorted from blood. The CDR3 reads CASSQGTGGSTGELFF. The CDR3 DNA reads TGCGCCAGCAGCCAAGGGACAGGGGGGAGCACCGGGGAGCTGTTTTTT.